This entry features one T cell receptor (beta chain) sequence. The CDR3 loop spans 15 amino acids. The ends were cut back, 4 bases at V and 2 bases at J, with 15 bases in the middle. Germline CDR1 reads SGHTA; CDR2 reads FQGNSA. Assay: immunoSEQ multiplex PCR; the TCRdb copy retains only in-frame clones and omits some. Among about 220,000 clones listed, over 75% were seen once. This sample is part of a study of blood T cell repertoires in COVID-19. This rearrangement joins TRBV7-2 to TRBJ2-7; a weak D match, TRBD1 (7 bases). The material sequenced was peripheral blood. The receptor was derived from a woman in her 70s with COVID-19, enrolled during active disease. The CDR3 sequence: CASSSGGSGTYEQYF. The CDR3 DNA reads as TGTGCCAGCAGCTCAGGGGGGAGTGGTACCTACGAGCAGTACTTC.